Sequencing of this T cell receptor beta chain was carried out in a study of T cell responses to AZD1222 COVID-19 vaccine. Remarks on this clone: As yet, its antigen is unknown.

The CDR3 is 15 amino acids. V was pared by 1 base and J by 5 bases, with 5 bases of the junction left unmatched. Germline V gene data show CDR1 as SGHDN and CDR2 as FVKESK. Assay: immunoSEQ multiplex PCR; the TCRdb copy retains only in-frame clones and omits some. The data show 110,000 or so clones, 85% to 90% seen once. Broader study findings: The study reported that nearly half of spike-specific TCRs target unmutated variant regions. Among those given AZD1222, only 5 to 7 were seropositive at baseline.

This specimen was peripheral blood, taken 28 days after the second AZD1222 dose. The V and J genes are TRBV14 and TRBJ2-5, with TRBD2 identical over 9 bases. The origin of this receptor is an adult who received the AZD1222 COVID-19 vaccine. This CDR3 reads CASSQAAGGWETQYF. DNA of the CDR3: TGTGCCAGCAGCCAAGCAGCGGGAGGTTGGGAGACCCAGTACTTC.